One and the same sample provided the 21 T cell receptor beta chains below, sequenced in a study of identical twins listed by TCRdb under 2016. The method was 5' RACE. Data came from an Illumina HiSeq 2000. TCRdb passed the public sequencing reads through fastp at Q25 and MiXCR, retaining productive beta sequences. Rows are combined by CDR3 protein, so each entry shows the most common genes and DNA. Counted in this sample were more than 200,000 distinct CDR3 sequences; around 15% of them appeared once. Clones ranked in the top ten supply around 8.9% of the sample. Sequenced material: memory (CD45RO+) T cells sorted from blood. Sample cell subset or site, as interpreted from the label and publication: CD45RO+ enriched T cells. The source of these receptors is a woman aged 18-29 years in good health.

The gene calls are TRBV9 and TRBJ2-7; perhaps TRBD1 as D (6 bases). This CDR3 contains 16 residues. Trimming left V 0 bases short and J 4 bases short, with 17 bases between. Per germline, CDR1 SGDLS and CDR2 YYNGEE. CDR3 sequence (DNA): TGTGCCAGCAGCGTAGGTTTGGACAGTTCGACTTACGAGCAGTACTTC. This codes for CASSVGLDSSTYEQYF.

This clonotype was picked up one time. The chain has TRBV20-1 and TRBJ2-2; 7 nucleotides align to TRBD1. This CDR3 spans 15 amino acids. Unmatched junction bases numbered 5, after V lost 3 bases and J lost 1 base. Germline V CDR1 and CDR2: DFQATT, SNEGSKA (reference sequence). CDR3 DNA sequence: TGCAGTGCTAGCCGGGGACAGCTGAACACCGGGGAGCTGTTTTTT. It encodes CSASRGQLNTGELFF.

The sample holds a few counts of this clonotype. The CDR3 loop reads CASSRGREREKLFF. The CDR3 nucleotides read TGTGCCAGCAGTAGGGGCAGGGAGCGGGAAAAACTGTTTTTT. The chain couples TRBV6-1 to TRBJ1-4; tentative D call: TRBD1 (5 bases). Trimming stripped 5 bases from V and 8 bases from J, with 15 bases between. The CDR3 sequence is 14 residues long. In germline, CDR1 is MNHNS, CDR2 SASEGT.

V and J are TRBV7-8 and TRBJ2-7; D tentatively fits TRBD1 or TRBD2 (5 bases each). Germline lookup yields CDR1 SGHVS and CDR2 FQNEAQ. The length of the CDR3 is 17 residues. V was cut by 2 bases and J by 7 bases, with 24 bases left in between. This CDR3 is CASSLLAGSMTSIEQYF. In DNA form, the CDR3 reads TGTGCCAGCAGCTTACTAGCAGGGTCCATGACCTCGATTGAGCAGTACTTC.

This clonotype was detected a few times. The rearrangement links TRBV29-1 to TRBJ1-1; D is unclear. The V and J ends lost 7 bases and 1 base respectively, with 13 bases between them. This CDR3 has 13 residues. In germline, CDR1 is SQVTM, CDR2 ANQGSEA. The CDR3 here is CSAVVQSNTEAFF. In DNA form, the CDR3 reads TGCAGCGCCGTCGTACAATCGAACACTGAAGCTTTCTTT.

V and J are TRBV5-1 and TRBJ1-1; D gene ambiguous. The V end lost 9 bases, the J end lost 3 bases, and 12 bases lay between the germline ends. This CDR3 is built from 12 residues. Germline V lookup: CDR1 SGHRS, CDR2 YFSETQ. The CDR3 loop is CATVDGDTEAFF. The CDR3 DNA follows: TGCGCCACCGTAGACGGAGACACTGAAGCTTTCTTT. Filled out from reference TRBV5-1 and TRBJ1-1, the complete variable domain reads KAGVTQTPRYLIKTRGQQVTLSCSPISGHRSVSWYQQTPGQGLQFLFEYFSETQRNKGNFPGRFSGRQFSNSRSEMNVSTLELGDSALYLCATVDGDTEAFFGQGTRLTVV.

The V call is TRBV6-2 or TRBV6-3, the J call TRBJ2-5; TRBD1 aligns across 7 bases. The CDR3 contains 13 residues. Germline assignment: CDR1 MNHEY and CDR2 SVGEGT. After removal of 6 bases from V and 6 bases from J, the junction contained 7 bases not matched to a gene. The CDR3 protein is CASRTDRRQTQYF. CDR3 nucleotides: TGTGCCAGCAGGACGGACAGGCGACAGACCCAGTACTTC.

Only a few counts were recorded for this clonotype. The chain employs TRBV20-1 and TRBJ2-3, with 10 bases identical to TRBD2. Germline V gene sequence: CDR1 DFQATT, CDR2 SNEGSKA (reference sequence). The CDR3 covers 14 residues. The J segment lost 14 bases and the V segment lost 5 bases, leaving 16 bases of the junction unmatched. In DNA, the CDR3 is TGCAGTGCTCAGCTAGCGGGGGCGCCGATTATTTCGTATTTT. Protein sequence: CSAQLAGAPIISYF.

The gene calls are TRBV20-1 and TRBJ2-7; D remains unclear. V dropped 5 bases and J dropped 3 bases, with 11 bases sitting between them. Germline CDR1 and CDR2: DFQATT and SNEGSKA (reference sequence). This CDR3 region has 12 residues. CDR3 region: CSAGPSYYEQYF. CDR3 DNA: TGCAGTGCTGGCCCCTCTTACTACGAGCAGTACTTC.

CDR3 sequence reads: CASSLDGSSTDTQYF. CDR3 in DNA: TGTGCCAGCAGCTTGGACGGATCTAGCACAGATACGCAGTATTTT. J is TRBJ2-3 and V is TRBV5-6; D not resolved. Germline V gene sequence: CDR1 SGHDT, CDR2 YYEEEE. Deletions cut 0 bases from V and 0 bases from J, with 8 bases between. CDR3 length equals 15 residues.

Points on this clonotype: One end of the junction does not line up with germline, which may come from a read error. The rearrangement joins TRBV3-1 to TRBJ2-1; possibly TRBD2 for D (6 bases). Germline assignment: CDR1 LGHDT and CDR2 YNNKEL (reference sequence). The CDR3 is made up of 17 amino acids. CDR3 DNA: TGTGCCACCAGCCAAGATCAGCCGGGACTCTCCTACAATGAGCAGTTCTTC. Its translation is CATSQDQPGLSYNEQFF.

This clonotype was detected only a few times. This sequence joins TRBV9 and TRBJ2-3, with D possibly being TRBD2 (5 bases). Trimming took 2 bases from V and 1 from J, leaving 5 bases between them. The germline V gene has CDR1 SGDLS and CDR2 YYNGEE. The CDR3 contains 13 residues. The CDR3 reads CASSVRGTDTQYF. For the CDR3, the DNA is TGTGCCAGCAGCGTGAGGGGCACAGATACGCAGTATTTT.

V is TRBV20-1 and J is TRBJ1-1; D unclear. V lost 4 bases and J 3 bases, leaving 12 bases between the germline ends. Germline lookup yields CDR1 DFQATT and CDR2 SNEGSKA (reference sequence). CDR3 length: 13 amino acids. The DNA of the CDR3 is TGCAGTGCTATTTCGGACGGGGACACTGAAGCTTTCTTT. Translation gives CSAISDGDTEAFF.

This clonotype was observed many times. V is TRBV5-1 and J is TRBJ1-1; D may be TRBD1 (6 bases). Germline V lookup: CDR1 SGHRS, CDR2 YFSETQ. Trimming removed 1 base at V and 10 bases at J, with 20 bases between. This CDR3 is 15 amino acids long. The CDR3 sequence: CASSLLAGVGSAAFF. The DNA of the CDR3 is TGCGCCAGCAGCTTGTTGGCAGGGGTGGGTAGTGCAGCTTTCTTT.

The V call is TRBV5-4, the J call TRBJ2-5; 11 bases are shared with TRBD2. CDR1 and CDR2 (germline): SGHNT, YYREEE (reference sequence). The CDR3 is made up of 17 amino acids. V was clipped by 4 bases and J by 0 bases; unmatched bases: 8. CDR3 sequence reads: CASSRKTSGAYQETQYF. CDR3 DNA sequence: TGTGCCAGCAGCCGTAAGACTAGCGGGGCGTACCAAGAGACCCAGTACTTC.

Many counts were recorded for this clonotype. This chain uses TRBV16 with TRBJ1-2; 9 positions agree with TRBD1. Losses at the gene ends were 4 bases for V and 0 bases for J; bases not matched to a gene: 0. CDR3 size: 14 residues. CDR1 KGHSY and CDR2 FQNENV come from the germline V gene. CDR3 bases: TGTGCCAGCAGCCGACAGGGGGCTAACTATGGCTACACCTTC. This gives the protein CASSRQGANYGYTF.

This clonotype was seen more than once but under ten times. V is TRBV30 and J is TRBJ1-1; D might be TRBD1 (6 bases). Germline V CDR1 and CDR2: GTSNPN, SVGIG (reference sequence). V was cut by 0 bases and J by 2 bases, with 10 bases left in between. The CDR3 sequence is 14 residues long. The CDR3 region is CAWSVWGRNTEAFF. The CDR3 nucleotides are TGTGCCTGGAGTGTATGGGGGCGTAACACTGAAGCTTTCTTT.

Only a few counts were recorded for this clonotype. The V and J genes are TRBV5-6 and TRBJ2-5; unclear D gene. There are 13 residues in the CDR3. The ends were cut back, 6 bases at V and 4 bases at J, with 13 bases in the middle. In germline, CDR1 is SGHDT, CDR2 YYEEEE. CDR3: CASTSGLRETQYF. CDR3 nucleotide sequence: TGTGCCAGCACGTCCGGGTTGCGAGAGACCCAGTACTTC.

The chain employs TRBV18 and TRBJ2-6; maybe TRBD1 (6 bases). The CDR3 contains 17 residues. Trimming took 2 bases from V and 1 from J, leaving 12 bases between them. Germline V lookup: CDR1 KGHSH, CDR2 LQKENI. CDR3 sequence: CASSPWGQTSGANVLTF. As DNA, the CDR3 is TGTGCCAGCTCACCATGGGGGCAGACTTCTGGGGCCAACGTCCTGACTTTC.

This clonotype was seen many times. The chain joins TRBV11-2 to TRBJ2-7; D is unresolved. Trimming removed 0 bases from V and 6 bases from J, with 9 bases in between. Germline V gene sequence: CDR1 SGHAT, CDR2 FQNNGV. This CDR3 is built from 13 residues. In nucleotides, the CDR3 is TGTGCCAGCAGCTTAGATCAAGGTCGCGAGCAGTACTTC. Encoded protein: CASSLDQGREQYF.

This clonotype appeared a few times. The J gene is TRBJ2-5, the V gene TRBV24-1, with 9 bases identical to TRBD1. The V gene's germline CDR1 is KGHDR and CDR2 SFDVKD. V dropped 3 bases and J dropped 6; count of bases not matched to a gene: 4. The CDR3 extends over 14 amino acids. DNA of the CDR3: TGTGCCACCAGTGATCCCGGGACAGGGAAGACCCAGTACTTC. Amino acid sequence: CATSDPGTGKTQYF.